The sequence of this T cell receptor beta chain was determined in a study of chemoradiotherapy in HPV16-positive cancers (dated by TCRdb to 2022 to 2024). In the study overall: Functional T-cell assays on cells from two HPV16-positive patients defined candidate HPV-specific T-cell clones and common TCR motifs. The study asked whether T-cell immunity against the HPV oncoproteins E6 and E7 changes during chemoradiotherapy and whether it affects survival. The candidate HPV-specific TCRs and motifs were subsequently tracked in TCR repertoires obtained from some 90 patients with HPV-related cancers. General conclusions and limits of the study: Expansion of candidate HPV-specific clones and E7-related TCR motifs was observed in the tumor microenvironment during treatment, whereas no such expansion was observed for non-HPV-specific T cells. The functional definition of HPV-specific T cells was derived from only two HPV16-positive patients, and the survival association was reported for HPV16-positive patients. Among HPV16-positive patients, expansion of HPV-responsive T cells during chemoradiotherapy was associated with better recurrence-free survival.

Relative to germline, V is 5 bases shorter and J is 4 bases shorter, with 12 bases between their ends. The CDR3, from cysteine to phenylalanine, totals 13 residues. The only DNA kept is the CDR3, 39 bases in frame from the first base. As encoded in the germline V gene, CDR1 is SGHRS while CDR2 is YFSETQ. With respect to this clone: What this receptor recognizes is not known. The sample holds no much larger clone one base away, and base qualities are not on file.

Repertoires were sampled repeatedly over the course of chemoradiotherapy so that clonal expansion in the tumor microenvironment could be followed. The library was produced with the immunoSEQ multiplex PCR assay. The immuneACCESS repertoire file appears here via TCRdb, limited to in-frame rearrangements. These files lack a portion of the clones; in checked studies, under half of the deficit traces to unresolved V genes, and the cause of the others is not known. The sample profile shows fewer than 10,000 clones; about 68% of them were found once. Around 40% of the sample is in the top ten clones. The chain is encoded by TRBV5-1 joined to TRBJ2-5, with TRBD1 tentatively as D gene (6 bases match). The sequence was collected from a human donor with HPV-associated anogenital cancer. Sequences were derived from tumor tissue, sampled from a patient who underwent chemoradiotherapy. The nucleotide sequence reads TGCGCCAGCAGAGGGGGATTTGCAGAGACCCAGTACTTC. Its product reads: CASRGGFAETQYF.